This TCR beta chain was identified in a study of OX40 agonist ivuxolimab in advanced cancers. Findings of the study overall: Some nonresponders additionally presented with little normalized T-cell clonal expansion.

TCRdb's table, derived via immunoSEQ multiplex PCR, lists solely in-frame clones and lacks some. Here the sample spans roughly 15,000 clones, over 75% being singletons. The CDR3 covers 17 residues. The V end was cut by 5 bases, the J end by 6 bases, with 23 bases between. Germline V gene data show CDR1 as SGHTA and CDR2 as FQGNSA. Concerning this clone itself: Its cognate antigen is unknown.

This receptor was obtained from an adult with an advanced solid tumor such as melanoma, head and neck, liver or kidney cancer. This rearrangement joins TRBV7-2 to TRBJ2-1; D possibly uses TRBD1 or TRBD2 (5 bases each). Sequences were derived from CD4+ or CD8+ T cells sorted from blood, sampled in a trial of the OX40 agonist ivuxolimab. CDR3: CASSPSVRGAISNEQFF. CDR3 nucleotide sequence: TGTGCCAGCAGCCCCTCTGTGAGAGGGGCGATTAGCAATGAGCAGTTCTTC. Together with reference TRBV7-2 and TRBJ2-1, the CDR3 gives the full variable domain: GAGVSQSPSNKVTEKGKDVELRCDPISGHTALYWYRQSLGQGLEFLIYFQGNSAPDKSGLPSDRFSAERTGGSVSTLTIQRTQQEDSAVYLCASSPSVRGAISNEQFFGPGTRLTVL.